This record concerns one T cell receptor beta chain sequence. No antigen is known for it. This specimen comes from a study of glioma-infiltrating T cells after dendritic cell vaccination. Study details: Samples are from glioblastoma patients in Phase I and II dendritic cell vaccine trials.

The primer mix had 60 V beta and 13 J beta primers. Using immunoSEQ multiplex PCR, the repertoire was profiled, and TCRdb retains in-frame clones only, with some absent. The repertoire includes 45,000 to 60,000 clones, approximately 83% of them detected once, and 15% to 17% sits in the top ten. From germline, CDR1 is SGHNT and CDR2 YENEEA. This CDR3 has 13 amino acids. V was clipped by 1 base and J by 4 bases; unmatched bases: 0. The time point is: after dendritic cell vaccination, including at tumor progression/relapse. Study outcomes and limitations: Survival was not directly related to TCR clonality in these patients.

Sample: blood, taken after dendritic cell vaccination. The chain carries TRBV11-3 and TRBJ2-5; 7 bases are shared with TRBD2. The sequence was collected from a human donor with glioblastoma. The CDR3 nucleotides are TGTGCCAGCAGCTTAGGGGAGGGAGAGACCCAGTACTTC. This codes for CASSLGEGETQYF.